This is a list of T cell receptor beta chains from one sample in a study of PD-1 blockade in mismatch repair-deficient tumors. Profiled with immunoSEQ multiplex PCR; TCRdb holds only in-frame clones, not every one. The sample lists about 100,000 clones, 82% occurring once. The specimen was peripheral blood, collected roughly 36 weeks after starting pembrolizumab. The receptors originated from an adult with mismatch repair-deficient cancer. Each CDR3 is given with its conserved first and last residue.

CDR3aa: CAWSKGGTVNTEAFF
j_gene: TRBJ1-1
v_gene: TRBV30

CDR3aa: CASSANGQLYGYTF
j_gene: TRBJ1-2
v_gene: TRBV7-3

CDR3aa: CASSQELLETDTQYF
j_gene: TRBJ2-3
v_gene: TRBV5-4

CDR3aa: CASSPRGLDSRLNEQFF
j_gene: TRBJ2-1
v_gene: TRBV18

CDR3aa: CASSGTSGSSYNEQFF
j_gene: TRBJ2-1
v_gene: TRBV9

CDR3aa: CASSLSVDAGVNTEAFF
j_gene: TRBJ1-1
v_gene: TRBV28

CDR3aa: CASSLGDRGSEQYF
j_gene: TRBJ2-7
v_gene: TRBV5-1

CDR3aa: CASVQGPGETQYF
j_gene: TRBJ2-5
v_gene: TRBV19

CDR3aa: CASSSGLPGGEQFF
j_gene: TRBJ2-1
v_gene: TRBV7-3

CDR3aa: CASSPDRSQETQYF
j_gene: TRBJ2-5
v_gene: TRBV2

CDR3aa: CASSQTGGYEQYF
j_gene: TRBJ2-7
v_gene: TRBV5-1

CDR3aa: CASSQDLIAGNSYEQYF
j_gene: TRBJ2-7
v_gene: TRBV4-2

CDR3aa: CASTSIRTGTGELFF
j_gene: TRBJ2-2
v_gene: TRBV6-1

CDR3aa: CATSPGLASYEQYF
j_gene: TRBJ2-7
v_gene: TRBV4-1

CDR3aa: CASRRASRHYGYTF
j_gene: TRBJ1-2
v_gene: TRBV6-5

CDR3aa: CASSSREGQTEAFF
j_gene: TRBJ1-1
v_gene: TRBV7-3

CDR3aa: CASSLAGTGSTEAFF
j_gene: TRBJ1-1
v_gene: TRBV19

CDR3aa: CASSLGQGTGNTIYF
j_gene: TRBJ1-3
v_gene: TRBV5-1

CDR3aa: CASRDNRGTTEAFF
j_gene: TRBJ1-1
v_gene: TRBV6-5

CDR3aa: CSVDREAYGYTF
j_gene: TRBJ1-2
v_gene: TRBV29-1

CDR3aa: CSGLRGTIQYF
j_gene: TRBJ2-4
v_gene: TRBV29-1

CDR3aa: CASSVIESTEAFF
j_gene: TRBJ1-1
v_gene: TRBV11-2